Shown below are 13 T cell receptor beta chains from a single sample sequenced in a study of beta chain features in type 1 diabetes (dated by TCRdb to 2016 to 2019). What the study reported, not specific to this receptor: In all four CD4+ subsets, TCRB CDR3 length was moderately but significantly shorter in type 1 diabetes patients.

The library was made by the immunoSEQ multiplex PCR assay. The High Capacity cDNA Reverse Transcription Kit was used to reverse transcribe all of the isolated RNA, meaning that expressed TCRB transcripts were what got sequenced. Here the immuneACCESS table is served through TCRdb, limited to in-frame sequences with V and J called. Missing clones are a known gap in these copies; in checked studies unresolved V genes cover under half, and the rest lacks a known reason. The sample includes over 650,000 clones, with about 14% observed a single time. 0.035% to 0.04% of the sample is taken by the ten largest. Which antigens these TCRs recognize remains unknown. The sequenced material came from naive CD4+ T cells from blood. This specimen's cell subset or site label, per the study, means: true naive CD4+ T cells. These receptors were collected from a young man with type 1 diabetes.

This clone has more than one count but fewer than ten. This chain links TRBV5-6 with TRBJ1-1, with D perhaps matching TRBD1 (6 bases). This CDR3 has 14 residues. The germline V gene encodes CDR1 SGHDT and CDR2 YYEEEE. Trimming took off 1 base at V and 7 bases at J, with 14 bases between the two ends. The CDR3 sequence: CASSLTGRAFEAFF. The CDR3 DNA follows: TGTGCCAGCAGCTTGACAGGGCGCGCCTTTGAAGCTTTCTTT.

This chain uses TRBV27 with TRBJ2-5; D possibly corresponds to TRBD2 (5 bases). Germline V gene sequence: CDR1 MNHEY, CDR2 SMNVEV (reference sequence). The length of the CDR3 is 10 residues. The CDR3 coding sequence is TGTAGGGAGTACCAAGAGACCCAGTACTTC. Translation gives CREYQETQYF.

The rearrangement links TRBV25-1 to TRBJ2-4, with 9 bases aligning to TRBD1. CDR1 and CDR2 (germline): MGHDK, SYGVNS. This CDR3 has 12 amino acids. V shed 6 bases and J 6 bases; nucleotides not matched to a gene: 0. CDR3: CASRDRGNIQYF. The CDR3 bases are TGTGCCAGCAGGGACAGGGGAAACATTCAGTACTTC.

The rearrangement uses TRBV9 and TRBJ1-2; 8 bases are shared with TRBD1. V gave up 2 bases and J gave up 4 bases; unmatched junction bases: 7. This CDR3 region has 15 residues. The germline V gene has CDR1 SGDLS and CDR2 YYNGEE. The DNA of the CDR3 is TGTGCCAGCAGCGTGACTACAGGGGGTATCTATGGCTACACCTTC. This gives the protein CASSVTTGGIYGYTF.

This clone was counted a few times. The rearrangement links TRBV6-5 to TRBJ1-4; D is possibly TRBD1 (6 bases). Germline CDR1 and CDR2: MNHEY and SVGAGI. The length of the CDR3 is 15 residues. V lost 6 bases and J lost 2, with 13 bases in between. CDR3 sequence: CASSRTGRTNEKLFF. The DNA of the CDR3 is TGTGCCAGCAGCCGTACAGGGCGCACTAATGAAAAACTGTTTTTT.

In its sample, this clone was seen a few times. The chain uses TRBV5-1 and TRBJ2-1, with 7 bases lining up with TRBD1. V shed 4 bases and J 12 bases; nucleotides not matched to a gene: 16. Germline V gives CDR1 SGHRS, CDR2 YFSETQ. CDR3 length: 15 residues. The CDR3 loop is CASSPGQSVGIGQFF. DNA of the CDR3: TGCGCCAGCAGCCCGGGACAGTCTGTAGGTATTGGGCAGTTCTTC.

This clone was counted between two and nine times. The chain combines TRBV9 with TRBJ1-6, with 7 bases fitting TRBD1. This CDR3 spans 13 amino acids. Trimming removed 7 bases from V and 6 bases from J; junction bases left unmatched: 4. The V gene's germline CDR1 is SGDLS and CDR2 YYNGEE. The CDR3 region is CASGGQSNSPLHF. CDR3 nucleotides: TGTGCCAGCGGGGGACAGTCTAATTCACCCCTCCACTTT.

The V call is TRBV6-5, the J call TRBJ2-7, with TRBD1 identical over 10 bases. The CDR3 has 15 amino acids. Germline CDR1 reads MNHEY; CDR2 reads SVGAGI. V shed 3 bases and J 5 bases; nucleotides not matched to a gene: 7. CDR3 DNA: TGTGCCAGCAGTTATGGGACAGGGGTAATCGACGAGCAGTACTTC. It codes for CASSYGTGVIDEQYF.

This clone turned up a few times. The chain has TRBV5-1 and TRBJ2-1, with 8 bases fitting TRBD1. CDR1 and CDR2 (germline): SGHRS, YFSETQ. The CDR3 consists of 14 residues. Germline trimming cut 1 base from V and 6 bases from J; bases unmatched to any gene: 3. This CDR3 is CASSLNTGGNEQFF. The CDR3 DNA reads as TGCGCCAGCAGCTTGAATACAGGGGGCAATGAGCAGTTCTTC.

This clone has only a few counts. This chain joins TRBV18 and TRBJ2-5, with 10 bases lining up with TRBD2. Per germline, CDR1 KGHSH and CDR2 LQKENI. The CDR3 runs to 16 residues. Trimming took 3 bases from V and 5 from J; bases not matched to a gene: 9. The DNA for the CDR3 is TGTGCCAGCTCACCGCCTAGCGGGGGCAACCGGGAGACCCAGTACTTC. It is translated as CASSPPSGGNRETQYF.

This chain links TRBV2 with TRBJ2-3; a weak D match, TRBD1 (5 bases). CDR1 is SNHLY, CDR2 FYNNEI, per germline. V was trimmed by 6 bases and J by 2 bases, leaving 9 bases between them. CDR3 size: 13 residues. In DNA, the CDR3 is TGTGCCAGCAGGGTAGGGGACACAGATACGCAGTATTTT. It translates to CASRVGDTDTQYF.

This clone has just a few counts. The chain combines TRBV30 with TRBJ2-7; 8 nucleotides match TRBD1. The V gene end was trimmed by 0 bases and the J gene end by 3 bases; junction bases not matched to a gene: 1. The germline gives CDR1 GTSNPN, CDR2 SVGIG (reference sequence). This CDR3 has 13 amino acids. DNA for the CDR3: TGTGCCTGGAGTGTCGGGACAGGCTACGAGCAGTACTTC. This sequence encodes CAWSVGTGYEQYF.

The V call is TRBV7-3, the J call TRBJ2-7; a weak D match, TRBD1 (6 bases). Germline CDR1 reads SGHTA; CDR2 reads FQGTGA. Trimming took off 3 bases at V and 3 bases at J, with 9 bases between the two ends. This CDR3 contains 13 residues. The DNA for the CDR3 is TGTGCCAGCAGCTTGGTGACAGGCTACGAGCAGTACTTC. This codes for CASSLVTGYEQYF.